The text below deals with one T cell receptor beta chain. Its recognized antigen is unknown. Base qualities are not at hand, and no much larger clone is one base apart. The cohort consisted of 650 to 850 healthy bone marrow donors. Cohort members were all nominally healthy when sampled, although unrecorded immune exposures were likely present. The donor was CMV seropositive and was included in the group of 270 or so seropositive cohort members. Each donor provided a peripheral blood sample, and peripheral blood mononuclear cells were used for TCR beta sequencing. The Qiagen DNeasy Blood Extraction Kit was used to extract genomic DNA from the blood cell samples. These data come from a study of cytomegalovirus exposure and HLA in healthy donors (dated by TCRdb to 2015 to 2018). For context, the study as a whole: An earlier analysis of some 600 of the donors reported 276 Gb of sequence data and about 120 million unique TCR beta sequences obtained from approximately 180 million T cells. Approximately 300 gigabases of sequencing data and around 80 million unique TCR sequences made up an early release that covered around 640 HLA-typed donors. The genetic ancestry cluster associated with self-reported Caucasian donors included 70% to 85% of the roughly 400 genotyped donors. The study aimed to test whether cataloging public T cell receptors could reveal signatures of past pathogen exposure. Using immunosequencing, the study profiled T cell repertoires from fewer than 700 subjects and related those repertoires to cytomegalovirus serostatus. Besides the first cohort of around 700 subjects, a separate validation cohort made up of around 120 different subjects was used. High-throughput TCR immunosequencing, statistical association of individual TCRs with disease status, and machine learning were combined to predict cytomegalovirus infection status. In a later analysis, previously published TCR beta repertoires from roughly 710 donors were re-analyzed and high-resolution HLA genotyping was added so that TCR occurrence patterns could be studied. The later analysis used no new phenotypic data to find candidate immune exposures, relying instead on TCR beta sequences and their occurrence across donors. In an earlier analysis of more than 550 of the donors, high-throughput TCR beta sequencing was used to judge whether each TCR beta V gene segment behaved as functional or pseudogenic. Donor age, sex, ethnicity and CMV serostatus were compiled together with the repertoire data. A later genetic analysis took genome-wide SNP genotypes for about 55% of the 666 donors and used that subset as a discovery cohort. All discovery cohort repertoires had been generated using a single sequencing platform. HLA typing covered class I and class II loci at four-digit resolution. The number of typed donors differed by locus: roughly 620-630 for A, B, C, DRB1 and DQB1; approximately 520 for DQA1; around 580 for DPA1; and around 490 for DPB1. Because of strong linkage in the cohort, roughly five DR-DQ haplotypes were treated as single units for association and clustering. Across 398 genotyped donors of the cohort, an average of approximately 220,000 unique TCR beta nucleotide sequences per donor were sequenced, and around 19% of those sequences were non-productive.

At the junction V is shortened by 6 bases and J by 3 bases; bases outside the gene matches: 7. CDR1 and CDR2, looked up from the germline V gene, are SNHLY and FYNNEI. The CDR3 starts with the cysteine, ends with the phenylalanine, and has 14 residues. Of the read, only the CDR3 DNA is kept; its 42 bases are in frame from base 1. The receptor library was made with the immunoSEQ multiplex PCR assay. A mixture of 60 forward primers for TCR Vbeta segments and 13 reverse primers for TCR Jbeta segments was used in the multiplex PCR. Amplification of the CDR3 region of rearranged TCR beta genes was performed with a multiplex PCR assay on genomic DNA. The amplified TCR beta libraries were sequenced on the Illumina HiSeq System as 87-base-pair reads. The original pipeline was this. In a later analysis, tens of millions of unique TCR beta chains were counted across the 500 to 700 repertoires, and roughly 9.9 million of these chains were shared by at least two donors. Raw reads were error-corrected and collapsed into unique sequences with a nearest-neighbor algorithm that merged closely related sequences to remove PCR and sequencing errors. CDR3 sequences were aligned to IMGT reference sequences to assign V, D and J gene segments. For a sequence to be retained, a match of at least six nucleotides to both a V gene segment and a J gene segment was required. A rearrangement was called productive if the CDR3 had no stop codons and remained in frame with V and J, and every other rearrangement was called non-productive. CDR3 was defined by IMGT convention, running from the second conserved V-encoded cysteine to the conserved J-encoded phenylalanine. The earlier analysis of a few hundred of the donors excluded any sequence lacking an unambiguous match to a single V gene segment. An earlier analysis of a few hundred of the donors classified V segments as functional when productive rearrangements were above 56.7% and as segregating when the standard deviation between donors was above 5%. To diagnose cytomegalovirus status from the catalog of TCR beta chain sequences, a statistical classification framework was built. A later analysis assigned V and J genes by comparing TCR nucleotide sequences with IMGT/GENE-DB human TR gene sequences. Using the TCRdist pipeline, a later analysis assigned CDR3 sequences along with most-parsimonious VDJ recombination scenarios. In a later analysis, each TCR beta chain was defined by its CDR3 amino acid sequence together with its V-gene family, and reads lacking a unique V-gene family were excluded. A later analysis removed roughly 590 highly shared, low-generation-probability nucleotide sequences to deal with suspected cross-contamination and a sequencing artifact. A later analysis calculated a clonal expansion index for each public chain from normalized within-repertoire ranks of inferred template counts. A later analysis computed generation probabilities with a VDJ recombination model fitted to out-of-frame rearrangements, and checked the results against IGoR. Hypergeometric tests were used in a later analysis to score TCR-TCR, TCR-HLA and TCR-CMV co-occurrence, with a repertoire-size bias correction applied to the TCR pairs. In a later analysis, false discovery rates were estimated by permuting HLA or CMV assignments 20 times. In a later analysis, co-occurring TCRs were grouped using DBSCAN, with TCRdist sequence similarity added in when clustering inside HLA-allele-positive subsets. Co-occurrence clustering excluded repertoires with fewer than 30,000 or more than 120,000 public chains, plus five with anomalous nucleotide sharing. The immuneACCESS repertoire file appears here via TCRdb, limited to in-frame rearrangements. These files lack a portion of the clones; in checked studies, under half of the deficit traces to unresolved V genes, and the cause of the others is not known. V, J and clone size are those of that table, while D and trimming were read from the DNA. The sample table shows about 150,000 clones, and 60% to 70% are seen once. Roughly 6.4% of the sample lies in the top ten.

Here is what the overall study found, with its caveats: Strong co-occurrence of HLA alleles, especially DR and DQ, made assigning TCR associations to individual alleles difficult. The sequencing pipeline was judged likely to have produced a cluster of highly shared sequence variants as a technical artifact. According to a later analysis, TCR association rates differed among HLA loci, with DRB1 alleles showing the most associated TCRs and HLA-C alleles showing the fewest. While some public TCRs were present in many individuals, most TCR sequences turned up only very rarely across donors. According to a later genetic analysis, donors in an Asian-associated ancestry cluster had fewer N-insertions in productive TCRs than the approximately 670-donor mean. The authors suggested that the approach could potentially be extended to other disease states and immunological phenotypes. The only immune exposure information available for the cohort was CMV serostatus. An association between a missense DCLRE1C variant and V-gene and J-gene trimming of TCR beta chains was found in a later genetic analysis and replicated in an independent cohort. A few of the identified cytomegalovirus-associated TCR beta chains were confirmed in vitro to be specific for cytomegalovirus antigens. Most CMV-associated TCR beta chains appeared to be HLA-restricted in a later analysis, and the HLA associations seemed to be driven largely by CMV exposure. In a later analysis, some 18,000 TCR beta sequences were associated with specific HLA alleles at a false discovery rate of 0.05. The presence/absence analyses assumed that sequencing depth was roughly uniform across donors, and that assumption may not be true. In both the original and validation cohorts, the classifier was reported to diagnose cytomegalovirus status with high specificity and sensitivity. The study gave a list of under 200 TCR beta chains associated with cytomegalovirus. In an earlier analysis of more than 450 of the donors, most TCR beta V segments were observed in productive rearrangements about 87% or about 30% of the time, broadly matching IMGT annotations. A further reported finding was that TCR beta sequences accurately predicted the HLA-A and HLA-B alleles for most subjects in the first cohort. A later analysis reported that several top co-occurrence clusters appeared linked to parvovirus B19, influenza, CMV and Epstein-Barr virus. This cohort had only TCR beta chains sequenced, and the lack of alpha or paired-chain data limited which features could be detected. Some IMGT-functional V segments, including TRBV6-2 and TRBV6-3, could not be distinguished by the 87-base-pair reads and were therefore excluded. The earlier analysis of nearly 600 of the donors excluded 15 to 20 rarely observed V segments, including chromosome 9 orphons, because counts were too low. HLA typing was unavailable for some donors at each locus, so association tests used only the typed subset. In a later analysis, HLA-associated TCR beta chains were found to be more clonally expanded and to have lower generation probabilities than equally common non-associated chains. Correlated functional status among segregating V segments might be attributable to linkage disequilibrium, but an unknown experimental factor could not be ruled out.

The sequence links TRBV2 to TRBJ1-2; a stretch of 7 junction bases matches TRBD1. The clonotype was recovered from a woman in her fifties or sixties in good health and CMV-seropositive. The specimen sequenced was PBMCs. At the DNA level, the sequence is TGTGCCAGCAGAAAAGGGGGCGTCGACTATGGCTACACCTTC. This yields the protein CASRKGGVDYGYTF.